Below, one T cell receptor beta chain is given with its context. Its antigen is not yet known. No qualities accompany the bases; no much larger clone lies one base away. Library preparation was by PCR. Sequenced on an Illumina HiSeq 2500. To normalize quantification of the TCRbeta repertoire, the TCR libraries were built with molecular barcoding that relied on unique molecular identifiers. TCRdb reanalyzed the raw reads on its own, using fastp at Q25 for trimming and MiXCR for clone calling, and kept in-frame beta chains. Rows with one shared CDR3 protein collapse into an entry with the most common genes and DNA. The sample includes fewer than 700,000 distinct CDR3 sequences, with approximately 22% observed a single time. The ten largest clones represent 13% to 15% of the sample. This sample is drawn from a study of T-cell reconstitution after alpha-beta-depleted transplantation in children (dated by TCRdb to between 2015 and 2016). Describing the broader study: The study quantitatively tracked T-cell immune reconstitution after TCRalphabeta/CD19-depleted allogeneic hematopoietic cell transplantation in children using TCR repertoire profiling.

The study at large found these results: In some patients, the high TCRbeta diversity seen at day 60 was put down to recipient T cells and intrathymic progenitors that had survived conditioning. About two months after transplant, the apparently early recovery of alphabetaT-cell counts reportedly depended on just several hundred clones that had expanded rapidly and came from non-depleted graft cells. Over the following months the frequencies of hyperexpanded clones went down, and after one year T-cell counts and TCRbeta diversity were mostly credited to newly produced T cells.

The treatment or condition tag for this specimen amounts to: allogeneic hematopoietic cell transplantation with graft depleted of TCRalphabeta T cells and CD19 B cells. The transplant recipients were children given TCRalphabeta/CD19-depleted allogeneic hematopoietic cell grafts. V loses 6 bases at its end and J loses 8 bases; junction bases beyond the gene matches: 22. The CDR3 spans 17 residues, from the cysteine through the phenylalanine. The DNA shown is the 51-base CDR3, in frame from base 1. In the germline V gene (reference sequence), CDR1 corresponds to DFQATT and CDR2 to SNEGSKA. The V and J genes are TRBV20-1 and TRBJ2-1, with 7 central nucleotides matching TRBD2. The sequences come from PBMCs, mostly from graft donor cells, collected 360 days after TCRalphabeta/CD19-depleted stem cell transplant. This TCR was recovered from a boy younger than two who had a stem cell transplant for acute myeloid leukemia, so the T cells may come from the graft donor. The nucleotide sequence is given as TGCAGTGCAACCCCCTTATGGGGACTACTGTCTGTATATGAGCAGTTCTTC. It translates as CSATPLWGLLSVYEQFF.